This passage covers 23 T cell receptor beta chains from one sample sequenced in a study of sequential checkpoint blockade in melanoma. Documented treatment: randomized to nivolumab then ipilimumab (arm A) or the reverse (arm B). Profiled with immunoSEQ multiplex PCR; TCRdb holds only in-frame clones, not every one. The sample contains approximately 2,700 clones, around 18% of which appear only once. The sequencing used tumor tissue (inferred from file names), collected from a patient given nivolumab and ipilimumab in sequence. The receptors shown here come from a human donor with melanoma.

This clone was recorded many times. CDR3 in amino acids: CASSSGQGTNYGYTF. The DNA of the CDR3 is TGTGCCAGCAGCTCTGGACAGGGCACTAACTATGGCTACACCTTC. The chain is built from TRBV11-3 and TRBJ1-2; 8 nucleotides agree with TRBD1. CDR1 is SGHNT, CDR2 YENEEA, per germline. The CDR3 loop spans 15 amino acids. Losses at the gene ends were 4 bases for V and 0 bases for J; bases not matched to a gene: 4.

The rearrangement uses TRBV5-1 and TRBJ2-5; 7 nucleotides align to TRBD2. This CDR3 spans 16 amino acids. Losses at the gene ends were 6 bases for V and 2 bases for J; bases not matched to a gene: 13. The germline gives CDR1 SGHRS, CDR2 YFSETQ. Here the CDR3 reads CASNGGGRAQQETQYF. In DNA, the CDR3 is TGCGCCAGCAACGGTGGCGGGAGAGCCCAACAAGAGACCCAGTACTTC. The variable domain in full, completed from reference TRBV5-1 and TRBJ2-5, reads KAGVTQTPRYLIKTRGQQVTLSCSPISGHRSVSWYQQTPGQGLQFLFEYFSETQRNKGNFPGRFSGRQFSNSRSEMNVSTLELGDSALYLCASNGGGRAQQETQYFGPGTRLLVL.

This chain joins TRBV15 and TRBJ2-2, with a weak D call TRBD2 (6 bases). Trimming stripped 3 bases from V and 6 bases from J, with 11 bases between. CDR1 LNHNV and CDR2 YYDKDF come from the germline V gene (reference sequence). CDR3 length: 14 amino acids. CDR3 bases: TGTGCCACCAGCAGGGGGGGTGCCGCCGGGGAGCTGTTTTTT. This gives the protein CATSRGGAAGELFF.

The J gene is TRBJ2-1, the V gene TRBV12-5; possibly TRBD2 for D (5 bases). Germline CDR1 and CDR2: LGHNT and FRNRAP. Between the trimmed V and J ends, which lost 3 bases and 4 bases, there was a span of 10 bases. The CDR3 sequence is 14 residues long. The CDR3 protein is CASGFLTGYNEQFF. CDR3 nucleotide sequence: TGTGCTAGTGGTTTTCTGACGGGGTACAATGAGCAGTTCTTC.

V gene TRBV11-3 combines with J gene TRBJ1-4; D perhaps matches TRBD1 (6 bases). Germline V lookup: CDR1 SGHNT, CDR2 YENEEA. The CDR3 is 16 amino acids. V gave up 2 bases and J gave up 5 bases, with 15 bases separating them. CDR3 loop: CASSLNRYRENEKLFF. The CDR3 DNA follows: TGTGCCAGCAGCTTAAATCGGTACAGGGAGAATGAAAAACTGTTTTTT.

V and J are TRBV19 and TRBJ1-4; a weak D match, TRBD1 (5 bases). The V end lost 1 base, the J end lost 7 bases, and 10 bases lay between the germline ends. Per germline, CDR1 LNHDA and CDR2 SQIVND (reference sequence). The CDR3 loop spans 14 amino acids. CDR3 region: CASSIGQRFEKLFF. The CDR3 DNA sequence: TGTGCCAGTAGTATAGGACAGCGATTTGAAAAACTGTTTTTT.

The rearrangement uses TRBV15 and TRBJ1-5; D is undetermined. Germline V gives CDR1 LNHNV, CDR2 YYDKDF (reference sequence). V was clipped by 5 bases and J by 5 bases, with 13 bases between them. The CDR3 length is 14 residues. The CDR3 region is CATSGARYYQPQHF. DNA for the CDR3: TGTGCCACCAGCGGTGCCAGATACTATCAGCCCCAGCATTTT.

Within the sample, this clone is large. The chain joins TRBV9 to TRBJ2-2; the D gene is possibly TRBD1 (6 bases). The CDR3 has 13 amino acids. The germline V and J ends were trimmed by 3 bases and 6 bases, with 9 bases remaining between them. CDR1 and CDR2 from the germline V gene are SGDLS and YYNGEE. The CDR3 here is CASSAGAAGELFF. The CDR3 DNA reads TGTGCCAGCAGCGCAGGGGCGGCCGGGGAGCTGTTTTTT. The variable domain in full, with the rest retrieved from reference TRBV9 and TRBJ2-2, is DSGVTQTPKHLITATGQRVTLRCSPRSGDLSVYWYQQSLDQGLQFLIQYYNGEERAKGNILERFSAQQFPDLHSELNLSSLELGDSALYFCASSAGAAGELFFGEGSRLTVL.

The rearrangement links TRBV6-8 to TRBJ2-7; either TRBD1 or TRBD2 may supply D (5 bases each). This CDR3 spans 14 amino acids. Germline CDR1 reads MNHGY; CDR2 reads SAAAGT. Deletions cut 0 bases from V and 4 bases from J, with 10 bases between. CDR3 bases: TGTGCCAGCAGTTACTCCTTGGGGGTGTACGAGCAGTACTTC. It codes for CASSYSLGVYEQYF.

By sample share, this clone is medium-sized (0.01 to 0.1%). The chain links TRBV11-3 to TRBJ1-2, with 8 bases matching TRBD1. This CDR3 has 15 residues. The trim removed 3 bases at V and 4 bases at J, leaving 7 bases unmatched. Looked up from germline, CDR1 is SGHNT and CDR2 is YENEEA. CDR3 sequence: CASSLADRAAYGYTF. CDR3 nucleotides: TGTGCCAGCAGCTTGGCGGACAGGGCCGCCTATGGCTACACCTTC.

This clone was recorded many times. The chain employs TRBV7-1 and TRBJ2-5, with 8 bases that match TRBD1. TRBV7-1 is classed as an ORF, of uncertain function. After removal of 4 bases from V and 14 bases from J, the junction contained 12 bases not matched to a gene. The CDR3 is made up of 13 amino acids. The CDR3 coding sequence is TGTGCCAGCAGCTTTCGATCCGACAGGGGCTATTACTTC. Protein: CASSFRSDRGYYF.

This clone was detected only a few times. The rearrangement links TRBV6-8 to TRBJ2-7; TRBD2 agrees at 7 bases. V was pared by 0 bases and J by 5 bases, with 13 bases of the junction left unmatched. This CDR3 is built from 17 residues. Germline CDR1 is MNHGY and CDR2 is SAAAGT. In DNA form, the CDR3 reads TGTGCCAGCAGTTACTCGAACGGAGGACTAGGCACTCACGAGCAGTACTTC. Translating gives CASSYSNGGLGTHEQYF.

This clone was counted only a few times. The J gene is TRBJ1-2, the V gene TRBV11-3, with a possible D match to TRBD1 (5 bases). Per germline, CDR1 SGHNT and CDR2 YENEEA. The CDR3 spans 14 residues. Trimming took off 4 bases at V and 3 bases at J, with 12 bases between the two ends. CDR3 residues: CASSSWRGDYGYTF. Here the CDR3 DNA reads TGTGCCAGCAGCTCCTGGAGGGGCGACTATGGCTACACCTTC.

This chain links TRBV19 with TRBJ2-7; D possibly corresponds to TRBD2 (7 bases). CDR1 is LNHDA, CDR2 SQIVND, per germline (reference sequence). The CDR3 consists of 15 residues. V shed 5 bases and J shed 3 bases, with 17 bases lying between them. DNA of the CDR3: TGTGCCAGTAGTCCGATAGTAGGGGGGGACTACGAGCAGTACTTC. Amino acids: CASSPIVGGDYEQYF.

Relative to its sample, this clone is medium-sized. This rearrangement joins TRBV11-3 to TRBJ1-1, with TRBD1 matching over 7 bases. CDR1 SGHNT and CDR2 YENEEA come from the germline V gene. Trimming at V came to 5 bases and at J to 2 bases, leaving 8 bases not matched to a gene. The CDR3 sequence is 15 residues long. The CDR3 bases are TGTGCCAGCAGCCTAAGGACAGGACCCAACACTGAAGCTTTCTTT. Protein: CASSLRTGPNTEAFF.

This clone has only a few counts. The chain recombines TRBV6-8 with TRBJ2-7; no reliable D call. The germline V and J ends were trimmed by 5 bases and 3 bases, with 11 bases remaining between them. The CDR3 contains 13 residues. Germline V gene data show CDR1 as MNHGY and CDR2 as SAAAGT. The CDR3 sequence is CASSVSQNYEQYF. The CDR3 DNA is TGTGCCAGCAGTGTATCACAGAACTACGAGCAGTACTTC.

The rearrangement uses TRBV5-1 and TRBJ2-7; TRBD1 aligns across 8 bases. V gave up 4 bases and J gave up 3 bases; unmatched junction bases: 9. CDR1 is SGHRS, CDR2 YFSETQ, per germline. The CDR3 length is 15 residues. Here the CDR3 reads CASSKRQGTGYEQYF. CDR3 nucleotide sequence: TGCGCCAGCAGCAAAAGACAGGGGACGGGCTACGAGCAGTACTTC.

The V and J genes are TRBV14 and TRBJ2-3; 9 bases align to TRBD1. The length of the CDR3 is 18 residues. Germline CDR1 reads SGHDN; CDR2 reads FVKESK. V lost 4 bases, J lost 1 base, and 12 bases stayed unmatched. CDR3 residues: CASSRRDRANSGTDTQYF. CDR3 bases: TGTGCCAGCAGCCGGCGGGACAGGGCAAACTCCGGCACAGATACGCAGTATTTT.

In this sample, this clone turned up many times. The genes are TRBV9 and TRBJ1-5; D not resolved. Trimming shortened V by 4 bases and J by 11 bases, and 13 bases separated the two germline ends. This CDR3 has 12 residues. The germline V gene has CDR1 SGDLS and CDR2 YYNGEE. The CDR3 sequence: CASSHLGQAQHF. The DNA for the CDR3 is TGTGCCAGCAGCCATCTCGGGCAGGCCCAGCATTTT. Full variable domain (missing parts from reference TRBV9 and TRBJ1-5): DSGVTQTPKHLITATGQRVTLRCSPRSGDLSVYWYQQSLDQGLQFLIQYYNGEERAKGNILERFSAQQFPDLHSELNLSSLELGDSALYFCASSHLGQAQHFGDGTRLSIL.

The chain uses TRBV28 and TRBJ2-5; perhaps TRBD2 as D (5 bases). V lost 6 bases and J lost 5, with 16 bases in between. Germline CDR1 and CDR2: MDHEN and SYDVKM. CDR3 length: 14 amino acids. The CDR3 region is CASSQGSGWETQYF. In DNA, the CDR3 is TGTGCCAGCAGCCAAGGATCGGGGTGGGAGACCCAGTACTTC.

The V call is TRBV30, the J call TRBJ1-5; possibly TRBD1 for D (5 bases). CDR3 length: 16 amino acids. Deletions cut 0 bases from V and 3 bases from J, with 15 bases between. The germline gives CDR1 GTSNPN, CDR2 SVGIG (reference sequence). The CDR3 loop reads CAWSVGGRDFNQPQHF. The CDR3, as DNA: TGTGCCTGGAGTGTCGGTGGCAGGGACTTCAATCAGCCCCAGCATTTT.

This clone is labeled as medium-sized. The rearrangement joins TRBV6-8 to TRBJ2-7; possibly TRBD2 for D (7 bases). The CDR3 runs 17 residues. The germline V gene has CDR1 MNHGY and CDR2 SAAAGT. V lost 0 bases, J lost 1 base, and 16 bases lay in between. CDR3 loop: CASSYSVPGGSSYEQYF. DNA of the CDR3: TGTGCCAGCAGTTACTCGGTTCCGGGGGGCAGTTCCTACGAGCAGTACTTC.

This clone was picked up a small number of times. The chain uses TRBV28 and TRBJ1-2; D not resolved. The CDR3 spans 13 residues. The V and J ends lost 4 bases and 5 bases respectively, with 11 bases between them. Germline CDR1 and CDR2: MDHEN and SYDVKM. The CDR3 nucleotides read TGTGCCAGCAGTTACCCCCTGGGATATGGCTACACCTTC. It specifies CASSYPLGYGYTF.